This T cell receptor beta chain was retrieved from a study of radiotherapy plus CTLA-4 blockade in lung cancer. Clones were sequenced by immunoSEQ multiplex PCR, and TCRdb holds only the in-frame ones, with some missing. The table includes 60,000 or so clones, 77% detected once. The receptor was isolated from a human donor with non-small cell lung cancer who had a partial response to radiotherapy plus ipilimumab. This specimen consisted of peripheral blood, obtained from a patient treated with radiotherapy plus ipilimumab.

The CDR3 spells CASSTGTVYEQYF. The CDR3 DNA sequence: TGCGCCAGCAGCACGGGGACAGTCTACGAGCAGTACTTC. The V and J genes are TRBV5-1 and TRBJ2-7; 7 bases align to TRBD1. The CDR3 runs to 13 residues. J was trimmed by 3 bases and V by 4 bases; bases with no gene match: 4. Germline V gene sequence: CDR1 SGHRS, CDR2 YFSETQ.